The 15 T cell receptor beta chains given below trace back to one sample, sequenced in a study of T-cell memory formation after mild COVID-19. TCRdb re-derived calls from the 5' RACE reads in MiXCR, one entry per CDR3 protein. Found here are 300,000 to 400,000 distinct CDR3 sequences, 28% of them singletons; the top ten hold less than 15%. The sequenced sample was PBMCs or a T cell subset sorted from them (not recorded which). These receptors were obtained from an adult woman who had mild COVID-19 (a few samples of this study predate the infection). Cell type and time point are not known.

This clonotype was found a few times. The V call is TRBV10-3, the J call TRBJ2-7; no clear D gene. The CDR3 spans 13 residues. V lost 0 bases, J lost 7 bases, and 10 bases lay in between. Germline-derived CDR1 and CDR2 are ENHRY and SYGVKD. The DNA for the CDR3 is TGTGCCATCAGTGAGTCGCAAAGCATGGAGCAGTACTTC. It translates to CAISESQSMEQYF.

The rearrangement joins TRBV4-2 to TRBJ2-3; the D gene could be TRBD1 or TRBD2 (6 bases each). This CDR3 contains 15 residues. Germline-derived CDR1 and CDR2 are LGHNA and YNFKEQ. Trimming removed 2 bases at V and 2 bases at J, with 11 bases between. The CDR3 loop is CASSQKGGFTDTQYF. The CDR3 DNA sequence: TGTGCCAGCAGCCAAAAGGGGGGCTTCACAGATACGCAGTATTTT.

This rearrangement joins TRBV12-3 or TRBV12-4 to TRBJ2-6; 9 bases are a match to TRBD1. The J segment lost 2 bases and the V segment lost 6 bases, leaving 8 bases of the junction unmatched. The CDR3 has 17 residues. The CDR3 spells CASRRDRVLAGANVLTF. CDR3 bases: TGTGCCAGCAGGCGGGACAGGGTCCTAGCTGGGGCCAACGTCCTGACTTTC.

There are a few counts of this clonotype. This rearrangement joins TRBV6-2 or TRBV6-3 to TRBJ2-3, with D maybe TRBD2 (6 bases). CDR3 size: 16 residues. The V and J ends lost 11 bases and 6 bases respectively, with 27 bases between them. In germline, CDR1 is MNHEY, CDR2 SVGEGT. DNA for the CDR3: TGTGCCGCAACCACCACGGGCAGGGACTTTTTGGATACGCAGTATTTT. Protein: CAATTTGRDFLDTQYF.

J is TRBJ1-4 and V is TRBV10-2; no clear D. The CDR3 is 15 residues long. Germline V gene lookup returns CDR1 WSHSY and CDR2 SAAADI. The V and J ends lost 0 bases and 0 bases respectively, with 5 bases between them. The DNA for the CDR3 is TGCGCCAGCAGTGAGTCCGGGACAACTAATGAAAAACTGTTTTTT. Translating it yields CASSESGTTNEKLFF.

This clonotype has just a few counts. The V call is TRBV9, the J call TRBJ1-6; D possibly corresponds to TRBD1 (5 bases). The germline V gene has CDR1 SGDLS and CDR2 YYNGEE. V was shortened by 0 bases and J by 0 bases, with 10 bases between the two germline ends. The CDR3 extends over 17 amino acids. CDR3 in amino acids: CASSVAVGVSYNSPLHF. The CDR3 coding sequence is TGTGCCAGCAGCGTAGCTGTGGGGGTCTCCTATAATTCACCCCTCCACTTT.

This clonotype was detected only a few times. The chain recombines TRBV6-1 with TRBJ2-3, with D maybe TRBD2 (5 bases). In germline, CDR1 is MNHNS, CDR2 SASEGT. This CDR3 has 14 residues. Trimming took 6 bases from V and 2 from J, leaving 12 bases between them. CDR3 residues: CASSGITFTDTQYF. CDR3 in DNA: TGTGCCAGCAGCGGGATTACGTTCACAGATACGCAGTATTTT.

J is TRBJ2-5 and V is TRBV12-3 or TRBV12-4, with 11 bases aligning to TRBD1. This CDR3 spans 15 amino acids. Germline trimming cut 1 base from V and 6 bases from J; bases unmatched to any gene: 4. The CDR3 is CASSLGGTGGQTQYF. Here the CDR3 DNA reads TGTGCCAGCAGTTTAGGCGGGACAGGGGGGCAGACCCAGTACTTC.

This clonotype was seen repeatedly, ten times or more. The chain recombines TRBV20-1 with TRBJ1-1; D perhaps matches TRBD1 (6 bases). The CDR3 length is 12 residues. Germline V gene data show CDR1 as DFQATT and CDR2 as SNEGSKA (reference sequence). Trimming cost V 0 bases and J 7 bases, with 9 bases left between them. Here the CDR3 reads CSAREDRHEAFF. The CDR3 DNA sequence: TGCAGTGCTAGAGAGGACAGACATGAAGCTTTCTTT.

This chain uses TRBV30 with TRBJ1-1, with a possible D match to TRBD1 (5 bases). V lost 8 bases, J lost 4 bases, and 8 bases lay in between. Germline assignment: CDR1 GTSNPN and CDR2 SVGIG (reference sequence). The CDR3 runs 10 residues. In nucleotides, the CDR3 is TGTGCCGGGGCGGTCACTGAAGCTTTCTTT. It translates to CAGAVTEAFF.

This chain uses TRBV2 with TRBJ2-7; the match to TRBD2 covers 8 bases. Germline V lookup: CDR1 SNHLY, CDR2 FYNNEI. The trim removed 6 bases at V and 6 bases at J, leaving 4 bases unmatched. This CDR3 comprises 12 residues. Here the CDR3 DNA reads TGTGCCAGCAGGCCTCGGGGGGGCGAGCAGTACTTC. As protein: CASRPRGGEQYF.

This clonotype was counted only a few times. The genes are TRBV18 and TRBJ1-6, with D unclear. The CDR3 runs 13 residues. V lost 3 bases, J lost 7 bases, and 7 bases lay in between. In germline, CDR1 is KGHSH, CDR2 LQKENI. The CDR3 nucleotides read TGTGCCAGCTCACCGTCAGAAAATTCACCCCTCCACTTT. Its protein is CASSPSENSPLHF.

Only one count was recorded for this clonotype. The chain is built from TRBV5-1 and TRBJ2-3, with 10 bases aligning to TRBD2. CDR3 size: 16 residues. With 4 bases clipped from V and 5 bases from J, the junction kept 10 bases outside the gene matches. Germline V gene sequence: CDR1 SGHRS, CDR2 YFSETQ. The CDR3 here is CASSPDSGGHGDTQYF. CDR3 bases: TGCGCCAGCAGCCCCGATAGCGGGGGGCACGGAGATACGCAGTATTTT.

This clonotype has a handful of counts. The rearrangement uses TRBV7-9 and TRBJ1-5; the match to TRBD1 covers 9 bases. The CDR3 has 15 amino acids. CDR1 is SEHNR, CDR2 FQNEAQ, per germline (reference sequence). The V segment lost 5 bases and the J segment 5 bases; nucleotides outside the gene matches: 7. DNA for the CDR3: TGTGCCAGCAGCCCCGGACAGGGGCGGGATCAGCCCCAGCATTTT. It translates to CASSPGQGRDQPQHF.

This chain uses TRBV6-1 with TRBJ2-1, with 8 bases aligning to TRBD2. CDR1 is MNHNS and CDR2 is SASEGT in the germline V gene. With V trimmed by 1 base and J by 6 bases, 14 bases remained unmatched. The CDR3 covers 18 residues. CDR3 residues: CASSEESGWRGVFNEQFF. In DNA form, the CDR3 reads TGTGCCAGCAGTGAAGAGTCGGGTTGGCGGGGGGTCTTCAATGAGCAGTTCTTC.